Many counts were recorded for the clone carrying this T cell receptor beta chain. Source material for naive CD8 libraries was roughly 20,000 to 1,100,000 sorted cells, with 10%, 30% or 50% RNA. V lost 5 bases to trimming and J lost 7 bases; unmatched junction nucleotides: 8. The CDR3 runs to 13 residues. Germline loops: CDR1 PRHDT, CDR2 FYEKMQ (reference sequence). TCRdb reprocessed the PCR reads with MiXCR, giving one entry per CDR3 protein. The sample shows 75,000 to 100,000 distinct CDR3 sequences, roughly 20% of them seen only once. This record comes from a study of molecular identifiers for immune sequencing clone quantification.

This TCR derives from a human donor in good health. Some libraries in this study had Jurkat cell RNA spiked in. The chain carries TRBV13 and TRBJ2-7; 7 nucleotides line up with TRBD2. Sequences were obtained from naive CD8+ T cells from blood, with Jurkat cell RNA spiked in. As for subset: FACS-sorted CD8+CD4-CCR7+CD45RA+ naive T cells. The CDR3 DNA sequence: TGTGCCAGCAGCCCTCGGGGGGTAATTGAGCAGTACTTC. It is translated as CASSPRGVIEQYF.